These T cell receptor beta chains were read from a single sample in a study of cytomegalovirus exposure and HLA in healthy donors. Data came from immunoSEQ multiplex PCR; TCRdb stores just in-frame clones and leaves some out. The data hold under 200,000 clones, with about 79% observed a single time. The sample taken for sequencing was PBMCs. These receptors all stem from a man between 50 and 59 years old in good health and CMV-seropositive. Each CDR3 is given without its conserved first and last residue.

TRBV6-5 ASSYYRGAHNEQF
TRBV5-1 ASKISVAGALPGETQY
TRBV6-6 ASGRVRGPNEKLF
TRBV19 ASSLGGANQPQH
TRBV5-6 ASSLRTQEQPQH
TRBV4-1 ASSQDPGGRNSPLH
TRBV5-1 ASSQGTGTNTEAF
TRBV7-6 ASSPGQGGVQPQH
TRBV5-4 ASSSNLDRGRRANTQY
TRBV30 AWSVAYTQY
TRBV11-2 ASSLERTSAQY
TRBV7-2 ASSLRQGPSGGANVLT
TRBV30 AWSYREYGYT
TRBV5-1 ASRLDSGTPNTGELF
TRBV7-8 ASSLSTGVGTEAF